This T cell receptor (beta chain) is drawn from a study of blood T cell repertoires in COVID-19. The CDR3 is 15 residues long. This table comes from immunoSEQ multiplex PCR, and its TCRdb copy is limited to in-frame clones, with some not included. The sample has some 110,000 clones; 70% to 75% are singletons. The V gene is TRBV12-2, the J gene TRBJ1-2; no check of the table's D call, TRBD1, against the DNA was made. TRBV12-2 is given as a pseudogene. The sequenced sample consisted of peripheral blood. The receptor comes from a human donor with acute or convalescent COVID-19. The donor label of this sample is uncertain. CDR3 coding DNA: TGTGCAAGTCGCTTTCGGACAGGCGTCCTGTGGGGCTACACCTTC. This codes for CASRFRTGVLWGYTF.